The next 22 T cell receptor beta chains were all read from a single sample in a study of T cells in Graves' hyperthyroidism and ophthalmopathy. Researchers amplified the TCR beta CDR3 regions from RNA transcripts. Carried out on the TCR CDR3, a first-round RT-PCR used the HTBI primer set. TCRdb ran MiXCR on the multiplex PCR reads and lists one entry per CDR3 protein. Here the sample spans 660,000 or so distinct CDR3 sequences, 45% being singletons. The specimen sequenced was peripheral blood or thyroid tissue (not recorded which). The source of these receptors is an adult man with Graves' disease, either hyperthyroidism or ophthalmopathy (not recorded which).

This clonotype occurred many times. The V and J genes are TRBV29-1 and TRBJ2-7; D call uncertain. The CDR3 is 11 amino acids. Germline CDR1 is SQVTM and CDR2 is ANQGSEA. With 6 bases removed from V and 5 bases from J, the gap between germline ends came to 11 bases. CDR3: CSVVTPNEQYF. As DNA, the CDR3 is TGCAGCGTGGTCACGCCCAACGAGCAGTACTTC.

This clonotype has just a few counts. The genes are TRBV29-1 and TRBJ1-1, with a possible D match to TRBD1 (5 bases). This CDR3 is 12 amino acids long. The V gene's germline CDR1 is SQVTM and CDR2 ANQGSEA. V was trimmed by 7 bases and J by 6 bases, leaving 15 bases between them. The CDR3, as DNA: TGCAGCGCGGTGCCAGGGTCGTCTGAAGCTTTCTTT. This translates into CSAVPGSSEAFF. Filled out from reference TRBV29-1 and TRBJ1-1, the complete variable domain reads SAVISQKPSRDICQRGTSLTIQCQVDSQVTMMFWYRQQPGQSLTLIATANQGSEATYESGFVIDKFPISRPNLTFSTLTVSNMSPEDSSIYLCSAVPGSSEAFFGQGTRLTVV.

Remarks on this clonotype: Just one base apart from a much larger clone, this may be a read error. A read error is likely, as this CDR3 ends without the conserved phenylalanine or tryptophan. The J gene is TRBJ1-6, the V gene TRBV12-3 or TRBV12-4, with D unresolved. The CDR3 has 14 residues. V gave up 6 bases and J gave up 10 bases, with 16 bases separating them. In DNA form, the CDR3 reads TGTGCCAGCAGCGCCAGCGGGGTATTGTCACCCCTCCACCTT. Translating it yields CASSASGVLSPLHL.

The chain carries TRBV7-6 and TRBJ1-5; weak D call: TRBD1 (6 bases). V dropped 2 bases and J dropped 1 base, with 12 bases sitting between them. This CDR3 is built from 16 residues. Per the germline V gene, CDR1 is SGHVS and CDR2 is FNYEAQ. CDR3 in DNA: TGTGCCAGCAGCTTATACCCTAGGGGGAGCAATCAGCCCCAGCATTTT. Protein product: CASSLYPRGSNQPQHF.

As for this clonotype: Relative to the germline gene, one junction end is altered; a read error may explain this. This sequence joins TRBV20-1 and TRBJ1-1, with D unresolved. Germline V CDR1 and CDR2: DFQATT, SNEGSKA (reference sequence). This CDR3 comprises 14 residues. The CDR3 coding sequence is TGTAGTGCTAGAGACCCAACAAAGAACACTGAAGCTTTCTTT. The encoded protein is CSARDPTKNTEAFF.

J is TRBJ2-7 and V is TRBV6-5, with TRBD1 matching 11 bases. The CDR3 totals 13 residues. In germline, CDR1 is MNHEY, CDR2 SVGAGI. V dropped 5 bases and J dropped 6; count of bases not matched to a gene: 3. This CDR3 is CASSDGTGGEQYF. The CDR3 nucleotides are TGTGCCAGCAGTGATGGGACAGGGGGCGAGCAGTACTTC.

CDR3 DNA: TGTGCCAGCAGCGACGCAGGGGCAGGGGCTTTCTTT. Translated: CASSDAGAGAFF. This chain connects TRBV7-6 to TRBJ1-1; a weak D match, TRBD1 (6 bases). The CDR3 spans 12 residues. The V end was cut by 5 bases, the J end by 11 bases, with 15 bases between. The V gene's germline CDR1 is SGHVS and CDR2 FNYEAQ.

This clonotype was detected ten times or more. The chain links TRBV29-1 to TRBJ2-6; a possible D gene is TRBD1 (5 bases). CDR3 length equals 13 residues. Looked up from germline, CDR1 is SQVTM and CDR2 is ANQGSEA. V dropped 4 bases and J dropped 4 bases, with 8 bases sitting between them. As DNA, the CDR3 is TGCAGCGTTGTCAGGGCCGGGGCCAACGTCCTGACTTTC. Its protein is CSVVRAGANVLTF. The whole variable domain, filled in from reference TRBV29-1 and TRBJ2-6, reads SAVISQKPSRDICQRGTSLTIQCQVDSQVTMMFWYRQQPGQSLTLIATANQGSEATYESGFVIDKFPISRPNLTFSTLTVSNMSPEDSSIYLCSVVRAGANVLTFGAGSRLTVL.

This clonotype was found a few times. This chain joins TRBV19 and TRBJ1-1, with D tentatively TRBD1 (5 bases). This CDR3 has 15 amino acids. Germline loops: CDR1 LNHDA, CDR2 SQIVND (reference sequence). Trimming left V 7 bases short and J 1 base short, with 16 bases between. The CDR3 DNA is TGTGCCAGTATTGGGGCTGATGTATCGAACACTGAAGCTTTCTTT. It encodes CASIGADVSNTEAFF.

The V and J genes are TRBV7-4 and TRBJ1-2; D is possibly TRBD1 (6 bases). In germline, CDR1 is SGHVT, CDR2 SQSDAQ. Trimming took 2 bases from V and 3 from J, leaving 13 bases between them. The length of the CDR3 is 15 residues. CDR3 amino acids: CASSLPSGEYYGYTF. The CDR3 DNA reads as TGTGCCAGCAGCTTACCTTCAGGGGAATACTATGGCTACACCTTC.

The CDR3 protein is CSGEVGADQHF. CDR3 in DNA: TGCAGCGGTGAGGTGGGGGCAGACCAGCATTTT. This sequence joins TRBV29-1 and TRBJ1-5, with D maybe TRBD1 (6 bases). CDR1 SQVTM and CDR2 ANQGSEA come from the germline V gene. With 7 bases removed from V and 12 bases from J, the gap between germline ends came to 16 bases. This CDR3 region has 11 residues.

The rearrangement uses TRBV7-2 and TRBJ1-6; 11 bases align to TRBD1. The V gene's germline CDR1 is SGHTA and CDR2 FQGNSA. V lost 6 bases, J lost 8 bases, and 6 bases stayed unmatched. The CDR3 sequence is 15 residues long. CDR3 nucleotide sequence: TGTGCCAGCAGTGATGGACAGGGGGCGTATTCACCCCTCCACTTT. This sequence encodes CASSDGQGAYSPLHF.

This clonotype was found many times. This sequence joins TRBV7-4 and TRBJ2-5; D gene unclear. V lost 5 bases, J lost 3 bases, and 10 bases lay in between. CDR1 and CDR2 from the germline V gene are SGHVT and SQSDAQ. The CDR3 consists of 13 residues. The chain's CDR3 is CASSPPAEETQYF. CDR3 nucleotide sequence: TGTGCCAGCAGCCCCCCGGCCGAAGAGACCCAGTACTTC.

The rearrangement joins TRBV29-1 to TRBJ2-7, with D possibly being TRBD1 or TRBD2 (5 bases each). The V gene's germline CDR1 is SQVTM and CDR2 ANQGSEA. CDR3 length equals 12 residues. The ends were cut back, 4 bases at V and 2 bases at J, with 9 bases in the middle. The CDR3 here is CSVAVGAYEQYF. The CDR3 DNA reads as TGCAGCGTTGCGGTGGGGGCCTACGAGCAGTACTTC.

With regard to this clonotype: A much larger clone is a single base away; this may be a read error. The chain uses TRBV10-3 and TRBJ2-7, with 7 bases lining up with TRBD2. After removal of 4 bases from V and 0 bases from J, the junction contained 0 bases not matched to a gene. Looked up from germline, CDR1 is ENHRY and CDR2 is SYGVKD. This CDR3 is 13 amino acids long. DNA for the CDR3: TGTGCCATCAGTGGGACTAGCTCCTACGAGCAGTACTTC. It translates to CAISGTSSYEQYF.

The chain links TRBV7-2 to TRBJ2-7; 7 bases agree with TRBD1. With 7 bases clipped from V and 1 base from J, the junction kept 7 bases outside the gene matches. The germline gives CDR1 SGHTA, CDR2 FQGNSA. The CDR3 is made up of 14 amino acids. Here the CDR3 DNA reads TGTGCCAGCACCCTCATGACAGGGTCCTACGAGCAGTACTTC. This gives the protein CASTLMTGSYEQYF.

This clonotype was observed many times. The CDR3 sequence is CASSYTGTVNQPQHF. The CDR3 DNA is TGTGCCAGCAGCTACACCGGGACGGTCAATCAGCCCCAGCATTTT. The chain combines TRBV7-2 with TRBJ1-5; tentative D call: TRBD1 (5 bases). Deletions cut 4 bases from V and 3 bases from J, with 13 bases between. The germline CDR1 and CDR2 sequences are SGHTA and FQGNSA. The CDR3 covers 15 residues.

This clonotype was picked up many times. The chain links TRBV13 to TRBJ1-2; maybe TRBD1 (5 bases). The CDR3 has 13 amino acids. The germline V gene has CDR1 PRHDT and CDR2 FYEKMQ (reference sequence). V gave up 3 bases and J gave up 7 bases, with 12 bases separating them. The CDR3 DNA reads TGTGCCAGCAGCTTCGGCCAGGGATTTGGCTACACCTTC. This sequence encodes CASSFGQGFGYTF.

The CDR3, as DNA: TGTGCCAGCAGCCTCGGACCCTTGACTGAAAAACTGTTTTTT. It is translated as CASSLGPLTEKLFF. The genes are TRBV11-1 and TRBJ1-4; D remains unclear. The germline V gene encodes CDR1 SGHAT and CDR2 FQDESV (reference sequence). V was shortened by 5 bases and J by 7 bases, with 14 bases between the two germline ends. CDR3 length: 14 amino acids. Looking up the rest from reference TRBV11-1 and TRBJ1-4 gives the full variable domain: EAEVAQSPRYKITEKSQAVAFWCDPISGHATLYWYRQILGQGPELLVQFQDESVVDDSQLPKDRFSAERLKGVDSTLKIQPAELGDSAMYLCASSLGPLTEKLFFGSGTQLSVL.

This clonotype was counted ten times or more. V gene TRBV2 combines with J gene TRBJ1-4; 10 nucleotides align to TRBD1. The CDR3 contains 14 residues. Unmatched junction bases numbered 5, after V lost 6 bases and J lost 7 bases. In germline, CDR1 is SNHLY, CDR2 FYNNEI. CDR3 protein: CASRQGQGSEKLFF. CDR3 nucleotide sequence: TGTGCCAGCAGGCAGGGACAGGGGAGTGAAAAACTGTTTTTT.

J is TRBJ2-2 and V is TRBV10-3, with TRBD1 matching 8 bases. The CDR3 has 16 amino acids. Trimming took 3 bases from V and 2 from J; bases not matched to a gene: 5. Germline V CDR1 and CDR2: ENHRY, SYGVKD. The CDR3 bases are TGTGCCATCAGTGATCAGGGGGCAATCAACACCGGGGAGCTGTTTTTT. Translating it yields CAISDQGAINTGELFF.

This clonotype occurred many times. V and J are TRBV10-3 and TRBJ1-5; the match to TRBD1 covers 9 bases. CDR1 and CDR2 from the germline V gene are ENHRY and SYGVKD. The CDR3 sequence is 15 residues long. V lost 3 bases and J lost 4; bases outside the gene matches: 4. The CDR3 reads CAISEGTGSNQPQHF. DNA for the CDR3: TGTGCCATCAGTGAAGGGACAGGGTCAAATCAGCCCCAGCATTTT.